A single T cell receptor beta chain is shown here with its context. The sample belongs to a study of T cell changes during pregnancy in multiple sclerosis. V was pared by 1 base and J by 6 bases, with 7 bases of the junction left unmatched. Per the germline V gene, CDR1 is SGHAT and CDR2 is FQDESV (reference sequence). CDR3 length: 15 residues. TCRdb's table, derived via immunoSEQ multiplex PCR, lists solely in-frame clones and lacks some. This sample has under 30,000 clones, with around 91% found just once. Material: CD8+ T cells from peripheral blood mononuclear cells, obtained after pregnancy. This receptor was taken from a female donor with multiple sclerosis, enrolled in a pregnancy study. V usage is TRBV11-1 and J usage is TRBJ2-7, with 9 nucleotides matching TRBD2. CDR3 sequence: CASSLEVAGAGEQYF. The CDR3 DNA is TGTGCCAGCAGCTTAGAGGTAGCGGGAGCCGGCGAGCAGTACTTC.